This T cell receptor beta chain was sequenced in a study of T-cell memory formation after mild COVID-19. One entry per CDR3 protein, called by TCRdb with MiXCR from the 5' RACE reads. The sample lists about 170,000 distinct CDR3 sequences; approximately 12% were seen once. CDR3 length: 14 amino acids. V was clipped by 7 bases and J by 4 bases; unmatched bases: 6. Germline V CDR1 and CDR2: SGHTA, FQGNSA. This sequence was found in a man between 18 and 29 years old who had mild COVID-19 (a few samples of this study predate the infection). Cell type and time point are not known. The chain uses TRBV7-2 and TRBJ2-2, with 7 bases matching TRBD1. The sample comprised PBMCs or a T cell subset sorted from them (not recorded which). CDR3 sequence (DNA): TGTGCCAGCAAAAGACAGGGCGGCACCGGGGAGCTGTTTTTT. It yields the protein CASKRQGGTGELFF.